The 30 T cell receptor beta chains given below trace back to one sample, sequenced in a study of blood T cell repertoires in COVID-19 (dated by TCRdb to the early 2020s). Libraries came from the immunoSEQ multiplex PCR assay. TCRdb stores this immuneACCESS table with in-frame sequences only. Part of the clones is absent; in the studies checked, under half of the shortfall reflects unresolved V genes, and no reason is known for the rest. Across this sample there are 350,000 or so clones, with approximately 89% seen only once. 3% to 4% of the sample is taken by the ten largest. The material sequenced was peripheral blood. All receptors derive from a woman aged 55-75 years with COVID-19, enrolled during active disease.

This clone turned up a few times. This chain connects TRBV24-1 to TRBJ2-6, with TRBD1 matching over 7 bases. J was trimmed by 4 bases and V by 4 bases; bases with no gene match: 6. Per the germline V gene, CDR1 is KGHDR and CDR2 is SFDVKD. This CDR3 contains 16 residues. The CDR3 coding sequence is TGTGCCACCAGTGACCCCACAGGGGCGGGGGCCAACGTCCTGACTTTC. Translated, it gives CATSDPTGAGANVLTF.

This clone was observed a few times. The chain uses TRBV3-1 (or the pseudogene TRBV3-2) and TRBJ2-7, with no clear D. CDR1 LGHDT and CDR2 YNNKEL come from the germline V gene (reference sequence). This CDR3 spans 15 amino acids. V lost 4 bases and J 2 bases, leaving 15 bases between the germline ends. The CDR3 DNA reads as TGTGCCAGCAGCCTGATGGCGGCCCAGCCCTACGAGCAGTACTTC. Translated, it gives CASSLMAAQPYEQYF.

The chain employs TRBV4-2 and TRBJ2-1; 13 bases line up with TRBD2. V was pared by 3 bases and J by 4 bases, with 6 bases of the junction left unmatched. The CDR3 runs 17 residues. The V gene's germline CDR1 is LGHNA and CDR2 YNFKEQ. The CDR3 protein is CASSHSGTSGAYNEQFF. The CDR3 DNA follows: TGTGCCAGCAGCCATTCCGGGACTAGCGGGGCTTACAATGAGCAGTTCTTC.

J is TRBJ1-3 and V is TRBV28; 9 bases map to TRBD1. Germline assignment: CDR1 MDHEN and CDR2 SYDVKM. CDR3 length equals 15 residues. After removal of 6 bases from V and 9 bases from J, the junction contained 12 bases not matched to a gene. Written as DNA, the CDR3 is TGTGCCAGCAGGGGGACCGGGACAGGGTACGGCACCATATATTTT. Translation gives CASRGTGTGYGTIYF.

The CDR3 coding sequence is TGTGCCAGCAGCAGATCTAACAGGGGGCCCTCAGGGGGGACTGAAGCTTTCTTT. This translates into CASSRSNRGPSGGTEAFF. The V gene is TRBV5-5, the J gene TRBJ1-1; TRBD1 aligns across 9 bases. Germline trimming cut 4 bases from V and 5 bases from J; bases unmatched to any gene: 18. The germline CDR1 and CDR2 sequences are SGHKS and YYEKEE (reference sequence). This CDR3 is built from 18 residues. The full variable domain, in which reference TRBV5-5 and TRBJ1-1 provide the parts outside the CDR3, is DAGVTQSPTHLIKTRGQQVTLRCSPISGHKSVSWYQQVLGQGPQFIFQYYEKEERGRGNFPDRFSARQFPNYSSELNVNALLLGDSALYLCASSRSNRGPSGGTEAFFGQGTRLTVV.

The chain combines TRBV19 with TRBJ1-1, with TRBD1 identical over 7 bases. This CDR3 region has 12 residues. Germline V gene lookup returns CDR1 LNHDA and CDR2 SQIVND (reference sequence). Losses at the gene ends were 6 bases for V and 8 bases for J; bases not matched to a gene: 6. The CDR3 region has the DNA TGTGCCAGTAGCGACAGGGTGAGCGAAGCTTTCTTT. This translates into CASSDRVSEAFF.

This sequence joins TRBV27 and TRBJ2-5, with 8 positions matching TRBD2. The CDR3 spans 14 residues. CDR1 and CDR2 from the germline V gene are MNHEY and SMNVEV (reference sequence). V gave up 4 bases and J gave up 7 bases; unmatched junction bases: 8. In DNA form, the CDR3 reads TGTGCCAGCAGTTCTCCTGGACTAGCCGGGACCCAGTACTTC. This translates into CASSSPGLAGTQYF.

The J gene is TRBJ1-1, the V gene TRBV11-2, with TRBD1 as a possible D gene (5 bases). CDR3 length equals 15 residues. Germline CDR1 and CDR2: SGHAT and FQNNGV. The V gene lost 1 base and the J gene lost 1 base, with 10 bases spanning the gap. CDR3 sequence: CASSLGGTGNTEAFF. The CDR3 nucleotides are TGTGCCAGCAGCTTAGGCGGGACGGGGAACACTGAAGCTTTCTTT. The full variable domain, in which reference TRBV11-2 and TRBJ1-1 provide the parts outside the CDR3, is EAGVAQSPRYKIIEKRQSVAFWCNPISGHATLYWYQQILGQGPKLLIQFQNNGVVDDSQLPKDRFSAERLKGVDSTLKIQPAKLEDSAVYLCASSLGGTGNTEAFFGQGTRLTVV.

This chain joins TRBV7-8 and TRBJ1-2; D perhaps matches TRBD1 (6 bases). Germline V CDR1 and CDR2: SGHVS, FQNEAQ. Deletions cut 0 bases from V and 2 bases from J, with 13 bases between. This CDR3 contains 16 residues. CDR3 DNA: TGTGCCAGCAGCTTAGCGAGGAGGCAGGGGAACTATGGCTACACCTTC. Its translation is CASSLARRQGNYGYTF.

The chain links TRBV18 to TRBJ1-4, with 10 bases matching TRBD1. Looked up from germline, CDR1 is KGHSH and CDR2 is LQKENI. There are 14 residues in the CDR3. After removal of 3 bases from V and 6 bases from J, the junction contained 1 base not matched to a gene. This CDR3 is CASSPDRGHEKLFF. The CDR3 DNA is TGTGCCAGCTCACCTGACAGGGGGCATGAAAAACTGTTTTTT.

The chain joins TRBV6-5 to TRBJ1-2; D may be TRBD1 (6 bases). The CDR3 is 14 residues long. The V gene's germline CDR1 is MNHEY and CDR2 SVGAGI. V was pared by 6 bases and J by 4 bases, with 15 bases between. The CDR3 DNA is TGTGCCAGCAGCAGACCAGGGGCCGGCTATGGCTACACCTTC. The encoded protein is CASSRPGAGYGYTF.

This sequence joins TRBV6-5 and TRBJ2-3, with 9 bases lining up with TRBD2. The CDR3 runs 15 residues. Germline V gene sequence: CDR1 MNHEY, CDR2 SVGAGI. The V segment lost 5 bases and the J segment 1 base; nucleotides outside the gene matches: 4. The CDR3: CASSKRTSGTDTQYF. The CDR3 region has the DNA TGTGCCAGCAGTAAACGGACTAGCGGCACAGATACGCAGTATTTT.

The gene calls are TRBV7-9 and TRBJ2-7, with a weak D call TRBD2 (6 bases). The CDR3 is 15 amino acids. Germline V CDR1 and CDR2: SEHNR, FQNEAQ (reference sequence). The ends were cut back, 1 base at V and 0 bases at J, with 10 bases in the middle. CDR3 in amino acids: CASSLVDGSSYEQYF. CDR3 coding DNA: TGTGCCAGCAGCTTAGTAGACGGGAGCTCCTACGAGCAGTACTTC.

This clone was recorded a few times. The chain combines TRBV2 with TRBJ1-1; D ambiguous. Trimming cost V 2 bases and J 8 bases, with 12 bases left between them. Germline V gene data show CDR1 as SNHLY and CDR2 as FYNNEI. The CDR3 spans 13 residues. CDR3 loop: CASSESPTVEAFF. For the CDR3, the DNA is TGTGCCAGCAGTGAATCCCCCACGGTCGAAGCTTTCTTT.

This rearrangement joins TRBV19 to TRBJ1-2; possible D gene TRBD1, 6 bases. Trimming took off 3 bases at V and 2 bases at J, with 13 bases between the two ends. CDR1 and CDR2 (germline): LNHDA, SQIVND (reference sequence). The CDR3 contains 15 residues. The CDR3 DNA sequence: TGTGCCAGTAGTATCCACGGACAGAAAAACTATGGCTACACCTTC. This codes for CASSIHGQKNYGYTF. The full variable domain, with the rest looked up from reference TRBV19 and TRBJ1-2, is DGGITQSPKYLFRKEGQNVTLSCEQNLNHDAMYWYRQDPGQGLRLIYYSQIVNDFQKGDIAEGYSVSREKKESFPLTVTSAQKNPTAFYLCASSIHGQKNYGYTFGSGTRLTVV.

This clone has just a few counts. The chain's CDR3 is CASSPPGLMGEQYF. The CDR3 DNA reads as TGTGCCAGCTCACCACCGGGACTAATGGGCGAGCAGTACTTC. The chain combines TRBV18 with TRBJ2-7; TRBD2 agrees at 7 bases. The CDR3 length is 14 residues. Germline CDR1 and CDR2: KGHSH and LQKENI. V lost 0 bases and J lost 6; bases outside the gene matches: 5.

About this clone itself: Germline is not matched at one junction end, which may reflect a read error. The gene calls are TRBV19 and TRBJ1-1, with TRBD1 identical over 9 bases. The germline V gene encodes CDR1 LNHDA and CDR2 SQIVND (reference sequence). The CDR3 has 15 residues. The CDR3 bases are TGTGCCAGTAGTACCGACGGGACAGGGACCTCTGAAGCCTTCTTT. Residues: CASSTDGTGTSEAFF.

The gene calls are TRBV27 and TRBJ1-4, with TRBD1 as a possible D gene (5 bases). This CDR3 has 14 amino acids. Germline lookup yields CDR1 MNHEY and CDR2 SMNVEV (reference sequence). V was cut by 2 bases and J by 8 bases, with 12 bases left in between. This CDR3 is CASSLRDSKEKLFF. The CDR3 DNA is TGTGCCAGCAGTTTAAGGGACTCAAAGGAAAAACTGTTTTTT. The whole variable domain, filled in from reference TRBV27 and TRBJ1-4, reads EAQVTQNPRYLITVTGKKLTVTCSQNMNHEYMSWYRQDPGLGLRQIYYSMNVEVTDKGDVPEGYKVSRKEKRNFPLILESPSPNQTSLYFCASSLRDSKEKLFFGSGTQLSVL.

The rearrangement uses TRBV5-4 and TRBJ1-2, with D perhaps TRBD1 (6 bases). There are 14 residues in the CDR3. V lost 4 bases to trimming and J lost 7 bases, with 17 bases between them. The V gene's germline CDR1 is SGHNT and CDR2 YYREEE (reference sequence). CDR3 sequence reads: CASSAKQGPSGYTF. In nucleotides, the CDR3 is TGTGCCAGCAGCGCGAAACAGGGCCCGAGTGGCTACACCTTC.

The J gene is TRBJ1-1, the V gene TRBV6-6; TRBD1 matches 7 bases. Germline-derived CDR1 and CDR2 are MNHNY and SVGAGI (reference sequence). The junction had 16 bases not matched to a gene; V was cut back by 5 bases and J by 4 bases. This CDR3 contains 17 residues. The CDR3 bases are TGTGCCAGCAGTCCAACAAAGTACAGGGGTCCATCCACTGAAGCTTTCTTT. Translation: CASSPTKYRGPSTEAFF.

The chain links TRBV12-3 or TRBV12-4 to TRBJ1-6; 7 bases match TRBD1. Losses at the gene ends were 8 bases for V and 8 bases for J; bases not matched to a gene: 6. There are 13 residues in the CDR3. CDR3 residues: CASQTGLHSPLHF. The CDR3 nucleotides are TGTGCCAGCCAGACAGGGCTCCATTCACCCCTCCACTTT.

The genes are TRBV7-8 and TRBJ1-5, with TRBD1 as a possible D gene (5 bases). The CDR3 loop spans 17 amino acids. Trimming cost V 1 base and J 2 bases, with 15 bases left between them. CDR1 is SGHVS and CDR2 is FQNEAQ in the germline V gene. CDR3: CASSLGGSKRGNQPQHF. The DNA for the CDR3 is TGTGCCAGCAGCTTAGGGGGCTCTAAACGGGGCAATCAGCCCCAGCATTTT.

The J gene is TRBJ2-7, the V gene TRBV7-6; 7 bases are a match to TRBD1. The CDR3 runs to 13 residues. Germline loops: CDR1 SGHVS, CDR2 FNYEAQ. J was trimmed by 5 bases and V by 5 bases; bases with no gene match: 6. The DNA of the CDR3 is TGTGCCAGCAGCCTACAAGGGGGCAACGAGCAGTACTTC. Translated: CASSLQGGNEQYF.

The J gene is TRBJ2-2, the V gene TRBV2; TRBD2 might be the D (6 bases). V was clipped by 7 bases and J by 7 bases, with 13 bases between them. The CDR3 is 13 amino acids. Per the germline V gene, CDR1 is SNHLY and CDR2 is FYNNEI. The CDR3 reads CASTLETSGELFF. The CDR3 DNA is TGTGCCAGCACACTCGAGACTAGCGGGGAGCTGTTTTTT. The entire variable domain, with the rest obtained from reference TRBV2 and TRBJ2-2, is as follows: EPEVTQTPSHQVTQMGQEVILRCVPISNHLYFYWYRQILGQKVEFLVSFYNNEISEKSEIFDDQFSVERPDGSNFTLKIRSTKLEDSAMYFCASTLETSGELFFGEGSRLTVL.

CDR3 region: CSAHRGGNTEAFF. The CDR3 bases are TGCAGCGCCCACAGGGGAGGGAACACTGAAGCTTTCTTT. The chain recombines TRBV29-1 with TRBJ1-1, with 7 positions matching TRBD1. Germline CDR1 SQVTM, CDR2 ANQGSEA. V lost 7 bases, J lost 1 base, and 6 bases stayed unmatched. The CDR3 length is 13 residues.

This chain joins TRBV3-1 (or the pseudogene TRBV3-2) and TRBJ2-7; no reliable D call. Germline V gene sequence: CDR1 LGHDT, CDR2 YNNKEL (reference sequence). The CDR3 spans 13 residues. With 0 bases removed from V and 1 base from J, the gap between germline ends came to 4 bases. CDR3 sequence: CASSQDPSYEQYF. The DNA of the CDR3 is TGTGCCAGCAGCCAAGATCCGTCCTACGAGCAGTACTTC.

The rearrangement uses TRBV3-1 (or the pseudogene TRBV3-2) and TRBJ1-5; D remains unclear. The germline V gene encodes CDR1 LGHDT and CDR2 YNNKEL (reference sequence). The CDR3 is 15 residues long. Trimming stripped 0 bases from V and 0 bases from J, with 6 bases between. The CDR3 DNA reads TGTGCCAGCAGCCAAGATAGTGCTAGCAATCAGCCCCAGCATTTT. Residues: CASSQDSASNQPQHF.

The chain carries TRBV5-1 and TRBJ2-2, with TRBD1 identical over 12 bases. The length of the CDR3 is 16 residues. CDR1 SGHRS and CDR2 YFSETQ come from the germline V gene. V lost 2 bases to trimming and J lost 7 bases; unmatched junction nucleotides: 6. Here the CDR3 reads CASSFGTGGSSGELFF. CDR3 in DNA: TGCGCCAGCAGCTTCGGGACAGGGGGCTCGAGCGGGGAGCTGTTTTTT.

The chain carries TRBV10-3 and TRBJ1-1; 11 positions agree with TRBD1. V gave up 5 bases and J gave up 4 bases; unmatched junction bases: 9. This CDR3 is built from 16 residues. CDR1 is ENHRY, CDR2 SYGVKD, per germline. CDR3 residues: CAISRGQGEGGTEAFF. DNA for the CDR3: TGTGCCATCAGTAGGGGACAGGGGGAAGGTGGCACTGAAGCTTTCTTT.

The genes are TRBV7-9 and TRBJ1-3; no definite D call. This CDR3 comprises 18 residues. Per the germline V gene, CDR1 is SEHNR and CDR2 is FQNEAQ (reference sequence). V was clipped by 6 bases and J by 0 bases, with 21 bases between them. The CDR3 DNA is TGTGCCAGCAGGCCCCGAGTTACTTTACGGAGCTCTGGAAACACCATATATTTT. Amino acids: CASRPRVTLRSSGNTIYF.